Sequencing of this T cell receptor (beta chain) was carried out in a study of low-dose radiotherapy and immunotherapy resistance in tumors. Described time point: before trial treatment. Alpha- and beta-chain coverage of first-strand cDNA came from TRAV- and TRBV-specific primers. A roughly 21-cycle PCR with a constant-region primer and V-primer adapter amplified TCRs. TCRdb processed the reads anew with MiXCR; each CDR3 protein has one entry. The table shows approximately 90,000 distinct CDR3 sequences, with 18% occurring only once. This CDR3 is 16 amino acids long. Trimming pared 0 bases from V and 2 bases from J, leaving 11 bases between. Germline values: CDR1 SGHNT, CDR2 YYREEE (reference sequence). The sample holds many counts of this clonotype.

This receptor was identified in a male donor with prostate cancer. The V and J genes are TRBV5-4 and TRBJ2-2; tentatively, D is TRBD2 (5 bases). The source was PBMCs, collected before treatment. CDR3 region: CASSLGSEVNTGELFF. DNA of the CDR3: TGTGCCAGCAGCTTGGGTAGCGAAGTAAACACCGGGGAGCTGTTTTTT.